This paragraph covers one TCR beta chain sequence. No antigen is known for it. Every single patient, without exception, relapsed after autologous stem cell transplantation, and brentuximab vedotin exposure varied. This entry is derived from a study of PD-1 blockade in classical Hodgkin lymphoma. Findings of the study overall: Before treatment, TCR diversity in newly diagnosed patients was reportedly lower than in healthy donors.

Sequenced by immunoSEQ multiplex PCR; TCRdb stores in-frame clones only, minus some. This sample carries 45,000 to 55,000 clones, approximately 73% of them seen once, and the ten largest clones take about 15%. V dropped 1 base and J dropped 2 bases, with 8 bases sitting between them. CDR1 and CDR2 (germline): SGHAT, FQNNGV. The CDR3 sequence is 14 residues long. Sequenced material: peripheral blood mononuclear cells (PBMCs), taken before the second cycle of nivolumab. The receptor's source is a human donor with classical Hodgkin lymphoma. The chain uses TRBV11-2 and TRBJ1-1; D remains unclear. CDR3 sequence: CASSLGLGNTEAFF. CDR3 bases: TGTGCCAGCAGCTTAGGGTTGGGAAACACTGAAGCTTTCTTT.